The rows below give T cell receptor beta chains drawn from one sample of a study of post-analysis software for immune sequencing data. Using its own MiXCR run on the PCR reads, TCRdb lists one record per CDR3 protein. The repertoire has over 700,000 distinct CDR3 sequences, 30% of them found once; the top ten carry around 0.55%. Sequencing was done on a sample of blood. The origin of the receptors is a girl aged 5 to 17 with multiple sclerosis. CDR3s include the opening cysteine and the closing phenylalanine or tryptophan. Each record gives: D gene, clone size, V gene, CDR3 length, J gene, CDR3 protein, CDR3 DNA. The D gene is left open where the match is weak. The listing skips clone size in some rows; elsewhere it reads once, few, many or a size class.

d_call: .; clone_size: .; v_call: TRBV28; cdr3_length: 13; j_call: TRBJ1-2; cdr3_aa: CASSETGGNGYTF; cdr3_nt: TGTGCCAGCAGTGAGACAGGAGGGAATGGCTACACCTTC
d_call: .; clone_size: .; v_call: TRBV7-9; cdr3_length: 15; j_call: TRBJ1-2; cdr3_aa: CASSPLVQGVYGYTF; cdr3_nt: TGTGCCAGCAGCCCGCTCGTGCAGGGTGTTTATGGCTACACCTTC
d_call: .; clone_size: many; v_call: TRBV6-6; cdr3_length: 16; j_call: TRBJ2-4; cdr3_aa: CASRDRADEAKNIQYF; cdr3_nt: TGTGCCAGCAGGGACCGGGCGGACGAGGCCAAAAACATTCAGTACTTC
d_call: .; clone_size: .; v_call: TRBV3-1; cdr3_length: 16; j_call: TRBJ2-2; cdr3_aa: CASSQGWAGNTGELFF; cdr3_nt: TGTGCCAGCAGCCAAGGTTGGGCGGGGAACACCGGGGAGCTGTTTTTT
d_call: .; clone_size: many; v_call: TRBV20-1; cdr3_length: 12; j_call: TRBJ2-7; cdr3_aa: CSARLVSYEQYF; cdr3_nt: TGCAGTGCTAGGCTGGTCTCCTACGAGCAGTACTTC
d_call: .; clone_size: .; v_call: TRBV27; cdr3_length: 13; j_call: TRBJ2-1; cdr3_aa: CASSLISRGEQFF; cdr3_nt: TGTGCCAGCAGTTTGATCAGTAGAGGTGAGCAGTTCTTC
d_call: .; clone_size: .; v_call: TRBV2; cdr3_length: 14; j_call: TRBJ1-5; cdr3_aa: CASSPGATNQPQHF; cdr3_nt: TGTGCCAGCAGTCCAGGGGCAACTAATCAGCCCCAGCATTTT
d_call: TRBD1; clone_size: few; v_call: TRBV7-8; cdr3_length: 20; j_call: TRBJ1-5; cdr3_aa: CASSPRQVLGGLYSNQPQHF; cdr3_nt: TGTGCCAGCAGCCCCCGACAGGTACTAGGGGGCTTATATAGCAATCAGCCCCAGCATTTT
d_call: .; clone_size: .; v_call: TRBV29-1; cdr3_length: 12; j_call: TRBJ2-7; cdr3_aa: CSVIGRVYEQYF; cdr3_nt: TGCAGCGTGATTGGCAGAGTCTACGAGCAGTACTTC
d_call: .; clone_size: .; v_call: TRBV14; cdr3_length: 13; j_call: TRBJ2-1; cdr3_aa: CASSQGPGGEQFF; cdr3_nt: TGTGCCAGCAGCCAAGGACCGGGTGGGGAGCAGTTCTTC
d_call: .; clone_size: few; v_call: TRBV20-1; cdr3_length: 14; j_call: TRBJ2-2; cdr3_aa: CSAAGRWDTGELFF; cdr3_nt: TGCAGTGCTGCTGGGAGGTGGGACACCGGGGAGCTGTTTTTT
d_call: TRBD2; clone_size: few; v_call: TRBV12-3/TRBV12-4; cdr3_length: 16; j_call: TRBJ2-2; cdr3_aa: CASKRDAGPNTGELFF; cdr3_nt: TGTGCCAGCAAGCGGGACGCGGGACCAAACACCGGGGAGCTGTTTTTT
d_call: .; clone_size: few; v_call: TRBV6-1; cdr3_length: 14; j_call: TRBJ1-2; cdr3_aa: CASSAGTAGYGYTF; cdr3_nt: TGTGCCAGCAGTGCCGGGACTGCGGGATATGGCTACACCTTC
d_call: TRBD1; clone_size: .; v_call: TRBV20-1; cdr3_length: 12; j_call: TRBJ1-6; cdr3_aa: CSARTGPRTLHF; cdr3_nt: TGCAGTGCACGGACAGGACCCCGCACCCTCCACTTT
d_call: .; clone_size: .; v_call: TRBV6-5; cdr3_length: 17; j_call: TRBJ2-1; cdr3_aa: CASSYSGQGGFGNEQFF; cdr3_nt: TGTGCCAGCAGTTACTCAGGCCAGGGAGGCTTCGGCAATGAGCAGTTCTTC
d_call: .; clone_size: .; v_call: TRBV7-9; cdr3_length: 12; j_call: TRBJ2-1; cdr3_aa: CASSLVVREQFF; cdr3_nt: TGTGCCAGCAGCTTAGTCGTTCGTGAGCAGTTCTTC
d_call: .; clone_size: .; v_call: TRBV9; cdr3_length: 14; j_call: TRBJ1-1; cdr3_aa: CASSGPFENTEAFF; cdr3_nt: TGTGCCAGCAGCGGCCCTTTTGAGAACACTGAAGCTTTCTTT
d_call: .; clone_size: .; v_call: TRBV20-1; cdr3_length: 16; j_call: TRBJ2-4; cdr3_aa: CSARGGSGEANNIQYF; cdr3_nt: TGCAGTGCTCGAGGGGGGTCAGGAGAAGCCAATAACATTCAGTACTTC
d_call: TRBD1; clone_size: .; v_call: TRBV4-3; cdr3_length: 15; j_call: TRBJ1-1; cdr3_aa: CASSQDTGVNTEAFF; cdr3_nt: TGCGCCAGCAGCCAAGATACAGGGGTGAACACTGAAGCTTTCTTT
d_call: .; clone_size: .; v_call: TRBV5-1; cdr3_length: 17; j_call: TRBJ2-1; cdr3_aa: CASSPNTNGRRADEQFF; cdr3_nt: TGCGCCAGCAGCCCGAATACTAACGGGAGAAGGGCCGATGAGCAGTTCTTC
d_call: TRBD2; clone_size: .; v_call: TRBV12-3/TRBV12-4; cdr3_length: 15; j_call: TRBJ2-7; cdr3_aa: CAGSWSGLAGYEQYF; cdr3_nt: TGTGCCGGCAGTTGGTCCGGACTAGCGGGTTACGAGCAGTACTTC
d_call: .; clone_size: .; v_call: TRBV7-2; cdr3_length: 16; j_call: TRBJ2-1; cdr3_aa: CASSLGFLPSYNEQFF; cdr3_nt: TGTGCCAGCAGCTTAGGGTTCCTACCCTCCTACAATGAGCAGTTCTTC
d_call: TRBD2; clone_size: .; v_call: TRBV28; cdr3_length: 15; j_call: TRBJ2-7; cdr3_aa: CASAGWREGSYEQYF; cdr3_nt: TGTGCCAGTGCGGGTTGGCGGGAGGGCTCCTACGAGCAGTACTTC
d_call: .; clone_size: .; v_call: TRBV29-1; cdr3_length: 11; j_call: TRBJ1-1; cdr3_aa: CTTAQNTEAFF; cdr3_nt: TGCACCACCGCCCAGAACACTGAAGCTTTCTTT
d_call: .; clone_size: few; v_call: TRBV28; cdr3_length: 13; j_call: TRBJ2-7; cdr3_aa: CASSRRVGYEQYF; cdr3_nt: TGTGCCAGCAGTCGCCGGGTCGGATACGAGCAGTACTTC
d_call: .; clone_size: .; v_call: TRBV6-5; cdr3_length: 14; j_call: TRBJ1-5; cdr3_aa: CASSSEGGYQPQHF; cdr3_nt: TGTGCCAGCAGTTCCGAGGGGGGCTATCAGCCCCAGCATTTT
d_call: TRBD2; clone_size: few; v_call: TRBV7-2; cdr3_length: 16; j_call: TRBJ2-1; cdr3_aa: CASSLGFSGRGNEQFF; cdr3_nt: TGTGCCAGCAGCTTAGGATTTAGCGGGAGAGGCAATGAGCAGTTCTTC
d_call: .; clone_size: .; v_call: TRBV29-1; cdr3_length: 14; j_call: TRBJ1-2; cdr3_aa: CSVPGQRSNCGYTF; cdr3_nt: TGCAGCGTTCCTGGACAGAGGAGCAACTGTGGCTACACCTTC
d_call: TRBD1; clone_size: few; v_call: TRBV6-2/TRBV6-3; cdr3_length: 14; j_call: TRBJ1-5; cdr3_aa: CASSVDRAIQPQHF; cdr3_nt: TGTGCCAGCAGCGTAGACAGGGCTATTCAGCCCCAGCATTTT
d_call: TRBD1; clone_size: few; v_call: TRBV28; cdr3_length: 14; j_call: TRBJ1-2; cdr3_aa: CASSLSPGGNGYTF; cdr3_nt: TGTGCCAGCAGTTTATCGCCAGGGGGTAATGGCTACACCTTC
d_call: TRBD2; clone_size: many; v_call: TRBV20-1; cdr3_length: 13; j_call: TRBJ2-3; cdr3_aa: CSASGGRRDTQYF; cdr3_nt: TGCAGTGCTAGTGGCGGGAGAAGGGATACGCAGTATTTT
d_call: .; clone_size: .; v_call: TRBV11-2; cdr3_length: 14; j_call: TRBJ1-1; cdr3_aa: CASSWGRGSTEAFF; cdr3_nt: TGTGCCAGCAGCTGGGGGAGGGGGAGCACTGAAGCTTTCTTT
d_call: .; clone_size: .; v_call: TRBV27; cdr3_length: 13; j_call: TRBJ2-2; cdr3_aa: CASSIRGAGELFF; cdr3_nt: TGTGCCAGCAGTATCAGGGGGGCCGGGGAGCTGTTTTTT
d_call: .; clone_size: many; v_call: TRBV10-3; cdr3_length: 11; j_call: TRBJ2-1; cdr3_aa: CAISTSNEQFF; cdr3_nt: TGTGCCATCAGTACATCCAATGAGCAGTTCTTC
d_call: .; clone_size: few; v_call: TRBV7-9; cdr3_length: 15; j_call: TRBJ2-3; cdr3_aa: CASSFRAQNPDTQYF; cdr3_nt: TGTGCCAGCAGCTTTAGGGCCCAAAACCCCGATACGCAGTATTTT
d_call: .; clone_size: .; v_call: TRBV7-2; cdr3_length: 15; j_call: TRBJ1-6; cdr3_aa: CASSLGGAWNSPLHF; cdr3_nt: TGTGCCAGCAGCTTAGGGGGGGCGTGGAATTCACCCCTCCACTTT
d_call: .; clone_size: few; v_call: TRBV4-3; cdr3_length: 14; j_call: TRBJ1-2; cdr3_aa: CASSQGRASYGYTF; cdr3_nt: TGCGCCAGCAGCCAAGGGCGGGCTTCCTATGGCTACACCTTC
d_call: .; clone_size: .; v_call: TRBV6-2/TRBV6-3; cdr3_length: 17; j_call: TRBJ2-1; cdr3_aa: CASSYSGFWGRNNEQFF; cdr3_nt: TGTGCCAGCAGTTACTCAGGGTTTTGGGGGAGGAACAATGAGCAGTTCTTC
d_call: .; clone_size: .; v_call: TRBV20-1; cdr3_length: 13; j_call: TRBJ2-3; cdr3_aa: CSARGHSADTQYF; cdr3_nt: TGCAGTGCTAGGGGTCATAGCGCAGATACGCAGTATTTT
d_call: .; clone_size: few; v_call: TRBV5-1; cdr3_length: 14; j_call: TRBJ1-1; cdr3_aa: CASSLAAGDTEAFF; cdr3_nt: TGCGCCAGCAGCTTGGCCGCGGGGGACACTGAAGCTTTCTTT
d_call: TRBD2; clone_size: .; v_call: TRBV10-2; cdr3_length: 17; j_call: TRBJ2-3; cdr3_aa: CASRPIRTSASTDTQYF; cdr3_nt: TGCGCCAGCAGGCCGATCAGGACTAGCGCCAGCACAGATACGCAGTATTTT
d_call: TRBD1; clone_size: few; v_call: TRBV10-3; cdr3_length: 16; j_call: TRBJ2-5; cdr3_aa: CAISDRDRSLQETQYF; cdr3_nt: TGTGCCATCAGCGACCGGGACAGGAGCCTACAAGAGACCCAGTACTTC
d_call: .; clone_size: .; v_call: TRBV29-1; cdr3_length: 16; j_call: TRBJ2-5; cdr3_aa: CSVEDPLGQYQETQYF; cdr3_nt: TGCAGCGTTGAAGATCCCTTGGGTCAGTACCAAGAGACCCAGTACTTC
d_call: .; clone_size: .; v_call: TRBV5-6; cdr3_length: 14; j_call: TRBJ2-3; cdr3_aa: CASGGAGRTDTQYF; cdr3_nt: TGTGCCAGCGGCGGGGCGGGACGCACAGATACGCAGTATTTT
d_call: .; clone_size: few; v_call: TRBV7-2; cdr3_length: 12; j_call: TRBJ1-5; cdr3_aa: CASTLSNQPQHF; cdr3_nt: TGTGCCAGCACCTTAAGCAATCAGCCCCAGCATTTT
d_call: TRBD1; clone_size: few; v_call: TRBV28; cdr3_length: 19; j_call: TRBJ2-6; cdr3_aa: CASSSHSGTGLSGANVLTF; cdr3_nt: TGTGCCAGCAGTTCGCATTCCGGGACAGGCCTATCTGGGGCCAACGTCCTGACTTTC
d_call: .; clone_size: .; v_call: TRBV12-3/TRBV12-4; cdr3_length: 14; j_call: TRBJ1-1; cdr3_aa: CASTTSLGLTEAFF; cdr3_nt: TGTGCCAGCACCACTAGCCTGGGTCTGACTGAAGCTTTCTTT
d_call: .; clone_size: .; v_call: TRBV7-2; cdr3_length: 13; j_call: TRBJ2-4; cdr3_aa: CASSDLTGAPQYF; cdr3_nt: TGTGCCAGCAGCGACCTGACGGGGGCGCCACAGTACTTC